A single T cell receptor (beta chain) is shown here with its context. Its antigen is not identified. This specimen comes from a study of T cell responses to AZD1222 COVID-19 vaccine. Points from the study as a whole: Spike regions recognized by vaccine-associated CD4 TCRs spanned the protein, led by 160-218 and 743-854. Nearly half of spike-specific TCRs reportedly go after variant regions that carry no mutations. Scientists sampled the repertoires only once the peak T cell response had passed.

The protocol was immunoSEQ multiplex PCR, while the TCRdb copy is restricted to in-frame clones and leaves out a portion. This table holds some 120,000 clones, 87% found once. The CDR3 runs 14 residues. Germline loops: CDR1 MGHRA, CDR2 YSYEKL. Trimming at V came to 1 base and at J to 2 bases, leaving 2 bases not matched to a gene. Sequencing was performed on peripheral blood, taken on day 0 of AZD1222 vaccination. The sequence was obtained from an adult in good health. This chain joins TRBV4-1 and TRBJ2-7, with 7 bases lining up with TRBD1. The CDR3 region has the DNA TGCGCCAGCAGCCAAGGACAGGGCGCCTACGAGCAGTACTTC. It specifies CASSQGQGAYEQYF.